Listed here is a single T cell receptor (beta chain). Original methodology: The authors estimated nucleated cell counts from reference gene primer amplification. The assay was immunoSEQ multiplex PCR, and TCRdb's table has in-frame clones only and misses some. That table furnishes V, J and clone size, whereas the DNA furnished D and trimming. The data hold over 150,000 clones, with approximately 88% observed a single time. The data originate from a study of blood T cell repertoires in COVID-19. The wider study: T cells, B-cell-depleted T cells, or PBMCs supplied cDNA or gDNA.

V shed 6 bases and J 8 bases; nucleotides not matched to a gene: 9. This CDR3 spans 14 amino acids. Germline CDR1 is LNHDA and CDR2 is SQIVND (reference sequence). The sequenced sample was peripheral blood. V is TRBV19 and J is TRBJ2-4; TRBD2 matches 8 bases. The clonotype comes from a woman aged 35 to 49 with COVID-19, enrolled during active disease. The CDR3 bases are TGTGCCAGTAGCCTTAGCGCGGGGGGCGACATTCAGTACTTC. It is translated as CASSLSAGGDIQYF.